Here is one TCR beta chain with its context. What it recognizes is unknown. This record belongs to a study of early T cells in non-severe SARS-CoV-2 infection. Across the study: Alpha and beta chains were unpaired, from unsorted whole-blood bulk RNA. General study results and limits: Reliance on VDJdb matching favored anti-spike CD8 responses; private and CD4 specificities were missed.

The library protocol tagged individual cDNA molecules with unique molecular identifiers. TCRdb processed the 5' RACE reads anew with MiXCR; each CDR3 protein has one entry. The data contain around 77,000 distinct CDR3 sequences, less than 15% of them singletons. V lost 7 bases to trimming and J lost 4 bases; unmatched junction nucleotides: 10. The V gene's germline CDR1 is SQVTM and CDR2 ANQGSEA. CDR3 size: 14 residues. Source: whole blood, taken at baseline. This clonotype originated in an adult who was a healthcare worker with PCR-confirmed SARS-CoV-2 infection or an uninfected control (not recorded which). The donor label of this sample is uncertain. V and J are TRBV29-1 and TRBJ2-1; 7 nucleotides align to TRBD2. The DNA for the CDR3 is TGCAGCGCCGTAGGGAGACTAGCTTACAATGAGCAGTTCTTC. This sequence encodes CSAVGRLAYNEQFF.